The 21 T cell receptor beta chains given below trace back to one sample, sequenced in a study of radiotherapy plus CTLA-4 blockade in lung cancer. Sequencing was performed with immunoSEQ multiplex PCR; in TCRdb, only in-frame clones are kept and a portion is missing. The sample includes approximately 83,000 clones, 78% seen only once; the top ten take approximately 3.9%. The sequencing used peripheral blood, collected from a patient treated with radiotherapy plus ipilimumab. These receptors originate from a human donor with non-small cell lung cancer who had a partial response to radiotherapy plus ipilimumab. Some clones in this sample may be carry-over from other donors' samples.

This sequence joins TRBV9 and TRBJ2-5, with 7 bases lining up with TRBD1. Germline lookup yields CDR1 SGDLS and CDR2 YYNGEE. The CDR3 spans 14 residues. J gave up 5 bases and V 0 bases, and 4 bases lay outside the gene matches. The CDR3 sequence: CASSVEGQWETQYF. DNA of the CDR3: TGTGCCAGCAGCGTAGAGGGACAGTGGGAGACCCAGTACTTC.

The CDR3 DNA reads TGCGCCAGCAGCCGGTCCCCCAGGGCGAAGATTAACTATGGCTACACCTTC. Translating gives CASSRSPRAKINYGYTF. The genes are TRBV5-1 and TRBJ1-2; D possibly corresponds to TRBD1 (5 bases). Germline lookup yields CDR1 SGHRS and CDR2 YFSETQ. Trimming stripped 4 bases from V and 1 base from J, with 20 bases between. The CDR3 runs 17 residues.

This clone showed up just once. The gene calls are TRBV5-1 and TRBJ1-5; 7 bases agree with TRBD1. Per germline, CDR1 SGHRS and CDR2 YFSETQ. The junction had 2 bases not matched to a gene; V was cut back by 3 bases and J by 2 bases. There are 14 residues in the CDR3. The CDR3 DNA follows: TGCGCCAGCAGCTCCAGGGGGGGCAATCAGCCCCAGCATTTT. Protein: CASSSRGGNQPQHF.

The CDR3 DNA reads as TGTGCCAGCAGCTTAGACCTAGTCTCCTACAATGAGCAGTTCTTC. It is translated as CASSLDLVSYNEQFF. The chain combines TRBV11-2 with TRBJ2-1; D unresolved. Germline V gene lookup returns CDR1 SGHAT and CDR2 FQNNGV. Trimming removed 0 bases at V and 0 bases at J, with 6 bases between. This CDR3 has 15 amino acids.

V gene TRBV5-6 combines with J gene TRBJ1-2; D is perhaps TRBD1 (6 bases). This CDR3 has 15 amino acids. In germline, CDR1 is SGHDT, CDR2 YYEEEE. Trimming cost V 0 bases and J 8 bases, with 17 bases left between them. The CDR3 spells CASSLDSQGIQGYTF. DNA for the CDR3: TGTGCCAGCAGCTTGGATTCGCAGGGGATTCAGGGCTACACCTTC.

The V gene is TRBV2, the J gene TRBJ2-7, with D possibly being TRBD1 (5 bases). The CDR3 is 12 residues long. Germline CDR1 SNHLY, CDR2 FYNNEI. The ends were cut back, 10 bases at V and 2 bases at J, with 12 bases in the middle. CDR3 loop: CATGRRAYEQYF. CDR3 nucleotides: TGTGCCACAGGTCGCAGGGCCTACGAGCAGTACTTC.

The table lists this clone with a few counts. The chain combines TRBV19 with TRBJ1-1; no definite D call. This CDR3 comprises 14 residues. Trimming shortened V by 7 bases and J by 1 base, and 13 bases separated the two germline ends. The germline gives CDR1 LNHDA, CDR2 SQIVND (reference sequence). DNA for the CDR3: TGTGCCAGTACGGAAGTAGCGTCGAACACTGAAGCTTTCTTT. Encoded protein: CASTEVASNTEAFF.

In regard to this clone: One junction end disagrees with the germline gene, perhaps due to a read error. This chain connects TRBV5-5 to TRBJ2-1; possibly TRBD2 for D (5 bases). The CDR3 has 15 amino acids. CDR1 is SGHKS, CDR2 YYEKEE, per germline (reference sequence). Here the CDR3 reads CASSLGGSGHNERFF. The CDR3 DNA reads TGTGCCAGCAGCTTGGGTGGGAGCGGCCACAATGAGCGGTTCTTC.

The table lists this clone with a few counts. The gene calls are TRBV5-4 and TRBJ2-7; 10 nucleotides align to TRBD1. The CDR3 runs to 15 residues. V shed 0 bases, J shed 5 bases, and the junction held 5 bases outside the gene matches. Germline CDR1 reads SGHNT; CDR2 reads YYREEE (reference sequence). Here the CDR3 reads CASSLEGTGDHEQYF. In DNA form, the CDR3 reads TGTGCCAGCAGCTTGGAAGGGACAGGGGACCACGAGCAGTACTTC.

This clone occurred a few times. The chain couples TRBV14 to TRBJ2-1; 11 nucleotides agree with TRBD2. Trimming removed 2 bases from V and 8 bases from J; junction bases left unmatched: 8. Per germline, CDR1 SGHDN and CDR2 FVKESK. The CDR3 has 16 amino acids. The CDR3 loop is CASSQSHSGGADEQFF. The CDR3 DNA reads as TGTGCCAGCAGCCAATCCCATAGCGGGGGGGCGGATGAGCAGTTCTTC. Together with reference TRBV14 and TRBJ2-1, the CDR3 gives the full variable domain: EAGVTQFPSHSVIEKGQTVTLRCDPISGHDNLYWYRRVMGKEIKFLLHFVKESKQDESGMPNNRFLAERTGGTYSTLKVQPAELEDSGVYFCASSQSHSGGADEQFFGPGTRLTVL.

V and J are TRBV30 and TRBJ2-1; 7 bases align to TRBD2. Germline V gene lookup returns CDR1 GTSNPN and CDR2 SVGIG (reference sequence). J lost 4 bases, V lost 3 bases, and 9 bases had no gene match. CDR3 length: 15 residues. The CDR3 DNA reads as TGTGCCTGGAGCGTAGGACTAGATGGGTACAATGAGCAGTTCTTC. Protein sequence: CAWSVGLDGYNEQFF.

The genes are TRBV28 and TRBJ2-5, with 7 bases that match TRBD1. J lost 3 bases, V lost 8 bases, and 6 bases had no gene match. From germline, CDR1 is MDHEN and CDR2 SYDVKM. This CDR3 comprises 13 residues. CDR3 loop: CASLDRAKETQYF. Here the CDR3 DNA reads TGTGCCAGCCTCGACAGGGCTAAAGAGACCCAGTACTTC.

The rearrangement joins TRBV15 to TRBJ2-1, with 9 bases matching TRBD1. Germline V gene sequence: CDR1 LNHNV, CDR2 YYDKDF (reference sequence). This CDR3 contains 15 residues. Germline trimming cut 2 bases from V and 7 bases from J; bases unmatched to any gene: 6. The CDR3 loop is CATSRRQGGMNEQFF. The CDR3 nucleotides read TGTGCCACCAGCAGAAGACAGGGGGGTATGAATGAGCAGTTCTTC. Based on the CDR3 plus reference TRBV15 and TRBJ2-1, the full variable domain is DAMVIQNPRYQVTQFGKPVTLSCSQTLNHNVMYWYQQKSSQAPKLLFHYYDKDFNNEADTPDNFQSRRPNTSFCFLDIRSPGLGDTAMYLCATSRRQGGMNEQFFGPGTRLTVL.

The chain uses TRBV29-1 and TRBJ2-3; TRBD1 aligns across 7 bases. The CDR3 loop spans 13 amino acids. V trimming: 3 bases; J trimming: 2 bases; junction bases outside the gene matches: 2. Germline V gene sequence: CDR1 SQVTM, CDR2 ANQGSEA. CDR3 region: CSVDDRVTDTQYF. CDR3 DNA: TGCAGCGTTGATGACAGGGTCACAGATACGCAGTATTTT.

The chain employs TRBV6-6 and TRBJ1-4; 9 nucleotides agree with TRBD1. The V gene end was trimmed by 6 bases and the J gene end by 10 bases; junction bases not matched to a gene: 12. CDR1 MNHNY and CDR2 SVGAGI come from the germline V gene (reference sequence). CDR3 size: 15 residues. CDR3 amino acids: CASRLQDRGFGKLFF. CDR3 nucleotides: TGTGCCAGCAGACTACAGGACAGGGGCTTTGGAAAACTGTTTTTT.

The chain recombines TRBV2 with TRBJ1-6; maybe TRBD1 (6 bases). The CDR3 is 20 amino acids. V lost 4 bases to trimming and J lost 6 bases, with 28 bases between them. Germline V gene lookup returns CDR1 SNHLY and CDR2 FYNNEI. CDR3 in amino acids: CASSADEGVWFGTSNSPLHF. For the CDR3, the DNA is TGTGCCAGCAGTGCCGATGAGGGAGTTTGGTTTGGGACAAGTAATTCACCCCTCCACTTT.

CDR3: CASSHEGQFYGYTF. CDR3 bases: TGCGCCAGCAGCCACGAGGGACAGTTCTATGGCTACACCTTC. V gene TRBV5-1 combines with J gene TRBJ1-2; 7 bases line up with TRBD1. Losses at the gene ends were 4 bases for V and 4 bases for J; bases not matched to a gene: 7. CDR1 is SGHRS, CDR2 YFSETQ, per germline. The CDR3 covers 14 residues.

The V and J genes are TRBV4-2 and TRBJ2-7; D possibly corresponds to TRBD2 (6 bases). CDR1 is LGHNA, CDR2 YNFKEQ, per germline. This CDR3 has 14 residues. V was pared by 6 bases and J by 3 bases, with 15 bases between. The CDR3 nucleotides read TGTGCCAGCAGTCCTCAGGACGGGAGCTACGAGCAGTACTTC. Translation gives CASSPQDGSYEQYF.

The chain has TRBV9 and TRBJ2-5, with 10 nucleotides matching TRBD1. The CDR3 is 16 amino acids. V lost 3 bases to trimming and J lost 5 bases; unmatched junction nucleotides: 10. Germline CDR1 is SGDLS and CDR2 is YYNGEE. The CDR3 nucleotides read TGTGCCAGCAGCGCCGGGACAGGGGATCCCGGGGAGACCCAGTACTTC. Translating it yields CASSAGTGDPGETQYF.

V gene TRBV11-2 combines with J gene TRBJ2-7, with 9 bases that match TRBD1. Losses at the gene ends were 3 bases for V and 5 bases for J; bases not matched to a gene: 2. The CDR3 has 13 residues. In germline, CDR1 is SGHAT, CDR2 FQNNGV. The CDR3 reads CASSLDRGHEQYF. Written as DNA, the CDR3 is TGTGCCAGCAGCTTGGACAGGGGCCACGAGCAGTACTTC.

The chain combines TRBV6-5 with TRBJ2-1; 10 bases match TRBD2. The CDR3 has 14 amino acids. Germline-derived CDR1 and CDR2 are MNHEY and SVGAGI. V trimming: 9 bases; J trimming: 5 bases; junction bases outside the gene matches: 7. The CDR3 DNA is TGTGCCAGTCTTAGCGGGGGGCTCAACAATGAGCAGTTCTTC. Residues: CASLSGGLNNEQFF.